The rows below give T cell receptor beta chains drawn from one sample of a study of blood T cell repertoires in COVID-19. Sequenced by immunoSEQ multiplex PCR; TCRdb stores in-frame clones only, minus some. This table has tens of thousands of clones, about 87% appearing once. What was sequenced was peripheral blood. The receptors originated from a man in his fifties with active COVID-19. Each CDR3 is given with its conserved first and last residue. D genes are given only for firm matches.

D | J | V | CDR3 | DNA
TRBD1 | TRBJ1-3 | TRBV28 | CASSPYGQALMSTIYF | TGTGCCAGCAGCCCATACGGACAGGCTCTGATGTCCACCATATATTTT
NA | TRBJ2-1 | TRBV12-3/TRBV12-4 | CASSLQRYNEQFF | TGTGCCAGCAGTTTACAGAGGTACAATGAGCAGTTCTTC
TRBD1 | TRBJ1-2 | TRBV5-6 | CASSSPMLTGVYGYTF | TGTGCCAGCAGCTCCCCTATGCTGACAGGGGTCTATGGCTACACCTTC
TRBD1 | TRBJ2-1 | TRBV9 | CASSVGGQTYNEQFF | TGTGCCAGCAGCGTAGGGGGACAGACCTACAATGAGCAGTTCTTC
TRBD1 | TRBJ2-3 | TRBV24-1 | CATSIGGQADTQYF | TGTGCCACCAGTATAGGGGGCCAGGCAGATACGCAGTATTTT
TRBD2 | TRBJ2-2 | TRBV6-5 | CASRASGRTGELFF | TGTGCCAGCAGGGCTAGCGGGCGCACCGGGGAGCTGTTTTTT
NA | TRBJ1-2 | TRBV2 | CASSGAGEDYGYTF | TGTGCCAGCAGTGGGGCGGGAGAGGACTATGGCTACACCTTC
TRBD2 | TRBJ2-3 | TRBV15 | CATSRGGSSDTQYF | TGTGCCACCAGCAGGGGCGGGAGCTCAGATACGCAGTATTTT
TRBD2 | TRBJ2-1 | TRBV10-3 | CAISAKGTSGSYNEQFF | TGTGCCATCAGTGCTAAAGGGACTAGCGGCTCCTACAATGAGCAGTTCTTC
NA | TRBJ2-2 | TRBV4-1 | CASKIGGTNTGELFF | TGCGCCAGCAAAATCGGAGGGACGAACACCGGGGAGCTGTTTTTT
TRBD2 | TRBJ2-7 | TRBV9 | CASSVGAGGAYEQYF | TGTGCCAGCAGCGTAGGGGCGGGGGGCGCCTACGAGCAGTACTTC
TRBD2 | TRBJ2-3 | TRBV5-8 | CASSGWGGSTDTQYF | TGTGCCAGCAGCGGTTGGGGGGGAAGCACAGATACGCAGTATTTT
TRBD2 | TRBJ2-1 | TRBV7-2 | CASSTGLAGDEQFF | TGTGCCAGCAGCACCGGACTAGCGGGAGATGAGCAGTTCTTC
TRBD1 | TRBJ2-5 | TRBV13 | CASSTRQGKYGETQYF | TGTGCCAGCAGCACGCGACAGGGGAAATATGGAGAGACCCAGTACTTC
NA | TRBJ2-7 | TRBV6-5 | CASRIFAGETYEQYF | TGTGCCAGCAGGATCTTCGCAGGGGAAACCTACGAGCAGTACTTC
NA | TRBJ2-7 | TRBV6-5 | CASSYDRRLEQYF | TGTGCCAGCAGTTACGACAGGCGCCTCGAGCAGTACTTC
NA | TRBJ2-5 | TRBV7-7 | CASSPGLTRETQYF | TGTGCCAGCAGCCCGGGATTGACAAGGGAGACCCAGTACTTC
TRBD2 | TRBJ2-1 | TRBV5-1 | CASSLAASGPRPRYNEQFF | TGCGCCAGCAGCTTGGCCGCTAGCGGGCCCCGACCTAGGTACAATGAGCAGTTCTTC